This entry lists 17 T cell receptor beta chains sequenced from one sample in a study of T cell repertoires in cytomegalovirus infection. These receptors have no identified antigens. TCRdb fed the reads into MiXCR, producing one record per CDR3 protein. The sample yields about 700,000 distinct CDR3 sequences, around 32% seen once. Sequencing was performed on cultured PBMCs, taken from culture after CMV antigen stimulation. The receptors derive from a human donor in good health (CMV status not recorded). Some clones in this sample may be carry-over from other donors' samples.

The CDR3: CASSSQRATQYF. The CDR3 DNA sequence: TGTGCCAGCAGCTCCCAGCGGGCTACGCAGTATTTT. The V gene is TRBV11-2, the J gene TRBJ2-3; D possibly corresponds to TRBD2 (6 bases). The germline V and J ends were trimmed by 4 bases and 8 bases, with 10 bases remaining between them. This CDR3 is 12 amino acids long. Germline loops: CDR1 SGHAT, CDR2 FQNNGV.

Of note for this clonotype: Germline is not matched at one junction end, which may reflect a read error. CDR3: CANSQSDRGKGYTF. The CDR3 bases are TGTGCCAACAGCCAAAGTGACAGGGGGAAAGGCTACACCTTC. The chain combines TRBV7-2 with TRBJ1-2; 9 nucleotides line up with TRBD1. This CDR3 has 14 residues. Per the germline V gene, CDR1 is SGHTA and CDR2 is FQGNSA.

A few counts support this clonotype. The chain joins TRBV19 to TRBJ2-1; 12 positions match TRBD2. This CDR3 contains 14 residues. Unmatched junction bases numbered 4, after V lost 4 bases and J lost 9 bases. The germline V gene encodes CDR1 LNHDA and CDR2 SQIVND (reference sequence). This chain's CDR3 is CASSTGLAGGEQFF. CDR3 in DNA: TGTGCCAGTAGTACGGGACTAGCGGGTGGTGAGCAGTTCTTC.

This clonotype appeared a few times. The CDR3 DNA is TGTGCCAGCAGCTTAGGTCTTCCGAACACCGGGGAGCTGTTTTTT. Translation: CASSLGLPNTGELFF. The rearrangement uses TRBV7-8 and TRBJ2-2; D unclear. Germline CDR1 SGHVS, CDR2 FQNEAQ. The V and J ends lost 1 base and 0 bases respectively, with 6 bases between them. This CDR3 region has 15 residues.

Only a few counts were recorded for this clonotype. This chain uses TRBV27 with TRBJ2-1, with D unresolved. Germline V CDR1 and CDR2: MNHEY, SMNVEV (reference sequence). With 0 bases removed from V and 0 bases from J, the gap between germline ends came to 12 bases. This CDR3 spans 17 amino acids. As DNA, the CDR3 is TGTGCCAGCAGTTTATCATCATTCCGGAGCTCCTACAATGAGCAGTTCTTC. It yields the protein CASSLSSFRSSYNEQFF.

This clonotype was seen a handful of times. CDR3 DNA sequence: TGTGCCAGCAGTGAACACCGCGGCACTGAAGCTTTCTTT. Translation: CASSEHRGTEAFF. The chain employs TRBV6-1 and TRBJ1-1; D gene unclear. V dropped 2 bases and J dropped 4 bases, with 8 bases sitting between them. The CDR3 runs to 13 residues. CDR1 is MNHNS and CDR2 is SASEGT in the germline V gene.

The chain employs TRBV2 and TRBJ2-3, with D perhaps matching TRBD1 or TRBD2 (5 bases each). This CDR3 comprises 14 residues. V gave up 6 bases and J gave up 5 bases, with 15 bases separating them. Germline V gene data show CDR1 as SNHLY and CDR2 as FYNNEI. CDR3 DNA: TGTGCCAGCAGCCCCACGGGGCCCGGAGATACGCAGTATTTT. It codes for CASSPTGPGDTQYF.

Written as DNA, the CDR3 is TGTGCCAGCAGTGAAGAGGGCCTTCCTACTGAAGCTTTCTTT. Its translation is CASSEEGLPTEAFF. This chain uses TRBV6-1 with TRBJ1-1, with D hard to call. Trimming shortened V by 1 base and J by 5 bases, and 11 bases separated the two germline ends. There are 14 residues in the CDR3. Germline CDR1 and CDR2: MNHNS and SASEGT.

The chain couples TRBV20-1 to TRBJ2-7; 9 bases agree with TRBD1. This CDR3 comprises 13 residues. The germline gives CDR1 DFQATT, CDR2 SNEGSKA (reference sequence). Unmatched junction bases numbered 4, after V lost 4 bases and J lost 3 bases. The CDR3 here is CSATGTGNYEQYF. As DNA, the CDR3 is TGCAGTGCTACCGGGACAGGGAACTACGAGCAGTACTTC.

V usage is TRBV5-4 and J usage is TRBJ1-1, with 10 nucleotides matching TRBD1. V shed 9 bases and J 5 bases; nucleotides not matched to a gene: 16. Germline-derived CDR1 and CDR2 are SGHNT and YYREEE (reference sequence). The length of the CDR3 is 16 residues. The CDR3 bases are TGTGCCACCAAACCCAGGGACGGGACAGGGGAGACTGAAGCTTTCTTT. It yields the protein CATKPRDGTGETEAFF.

This clonotype appeared a few times. V gene TRBV20-1 combines with J gene TRBJ2-1, with 13 bases that match TRBD2. Germline values: CDR1 DFQATT, CDR2 SNEGSKA (reference sequence). The CDR3 contains 14 residues. V lost 5 bases to trimming and J lost 6 bases; unmatched junction nucleotides: 4. The CDR3 spells CSAALAGGPNEQFF. The CDR3 DNA reads TGCAGTGCTGCACTAGCGGGAGGGCCCAATGAGCAGTTCTTC.

This rearrangement joins TRBV20-1 to TRBJ1-4; 7 positions match TRBD1. The V gene's germline CDR1 is DFQATT and CDR2 SNEGSKA (reference sequence). The CDR3 spans 13 residues. Unmatched junction bases numbered 5, after V lost 5 bases and J lost 5 bases. DNA of the CDR3: TGCAGTGCTGGGGACAGCGCGAATGAAAAACTGTTTTTT. It encodes CSAGDSANEKLFF.

Comment on this clonotype: One end of the junction fails to match germline, which may point to a read error. V gene TRBV2 combines with J gene TRBJ2-1, with unresolved D. This CDR3 spans 8 amino acids. CDR1 and CDR2 from the germline V gene are SNHLY and FYNNEI. CDR3 amino acids: CANLTQAF. In DNA form, the CDR3 reads TGTGCCAACCTGACCCAGGCCTTC.

The chain is built from TRBV20-1 and TRBJ2-1, with D possibly being TRBD1 (6 bases). Trimming took off 7 bases at V and 4 bases at J, with 11 bases between the two ends. CDR3 length: 12 amino acids. The germline V gene encodes CDR1 DFQATT and CDR2 SNEGSKA (reference sequence). For the CDR3, the DNA is TGCAGTGTAAGGACAGCATACAATGAGCAGTTCTTC. Encoded protein: CSVRTAYNEQFF.

This clonotype was observed many times. The genes are TRBV7-9 and TRBJ1-5; 7 nucleotides line up with TRBD1. V gave up 5 bases and J gave up 0 bases; unmatched junction bases: 4. This CDR3 comprises 15 residues. Germline V gives CDR1 SEHNR, CDR2 FQNEAQ (reference sequence). CDR3 region: CASSTGTASNQPQHF. CDR3 nucleotides: TGTGCCAGCAGCACCGGGACAGCTAGCAATCAGCCCCAGCATTTT.

This clonotype was detected ten times or more. CDR3 amino acids: CASTRGQANTEAFF. DNA of the CDR3: TGTGCCAGCACCAGGGGACAGGCAAACACTGAAGCTTTCTTT. The chain combines TRBV12-3 or TRBV12-4 with TRBJ1-1; TRBD1 matches 8 bases. The ends lost 7 bases at V and 2 bases at J; junction bases unmatched: 6. The CDR3 length is 14 residues.

The chain couples TRBV7-6 to TRBJ2-7, with TRBD1 identical over 9 bases. Germline lookup yields CDR1 SGHVS and CDR2 FNYEAQ. The CDR3 is 13 residues long. V was clipped by 10 bases and J by 6 bases; unmatched bases: 10. The CDR3 sequence: CATQGQGSGEQYF. Written as DNA, the CDR3 is TGTGCCACTCAAGGACAGGGGTCGGGCGAGCAGTACTTC.